Listed below are T cell receptor beta chains from one sample, sequenced in a study of blood T cell repertoires in COVID-19. Assay used: immunoSEQ multiplex PCR; TCRdb lists only in-frame clones, some missing. The sample has around 100,000 clones, approximately 90% seen once. The sequenced material came from peripheral blood. The receptors derive from a woman in her seventies who had recovered from COVID-19. Both conserved end residues are part of each CDR3. Each record gives: V gene, J gene, clone size, D gene, CDR3 protein, CDR3 DNA. D genes are given only for firm matches. Expanded clones get a size class; other rows say once, few or many, or leave the size out.

V gene: TRBV4-1
J gene: TRBJ2-2
clone size: .
D gene: .
CDR3 protein: CASSQGPVTGELFF
CDR3 DNA: TGCGCCAGCAGCCAGGGGCCGGTCACCGGGGAGCTGTTTTTT

V gene: TRBV6-2/TRBV6-3
J gene: TRBJ1-1
clone size: .
D gene: .
CDR3 protein: CASSYLRQNTEAFF
CDR3 DNA: TGTGCCAGCAGTTACTTAAGACAGAACACTGAAGCTTTCTTT

V gene: TRBV5-8
J gene: TRBJ2-7
clone size: .
D gene: .
CDR3 protein: CASSAWQGYEQYF
CDR3 DNA: TGTGCCAGCAGCGCGTGGCAGGGCTACGAGCAGTACTTC

V gene: TRBV4-3
J gene: TRBJ2-1
clone size: .
D gene: TRBD2
CDR3 protein: CASSPLTGTSRGNEQFF
CDR3 DNA: TGCGCCAGCAGCCCTCTCACCGGGACTAGTAGGGGGAATGAGCAGTTCTTC

V gene: TRBV3-1/TRBV3-2
J gene: TRBJ2-7
clone size: .
D gene: .
CDR3 protein: CASSQDGGTEKCEQYF
CDR3 DNA: TGTGCCAGCAGCCAAGATGGAGGGACAGAGAAATGCGAGCAGTACTTC

V gene: TRBV6-5
J gene: TRBJ2-1
clone size: .
D gene: TRBD2
CDR3 protein: CATELAGGGYNEQFF
CDR3 DNA: TGTGCCACCGAACTAGCGGGGGGCGGCTACAATGAGCAGTTCTTC

V gene: TRBV9
J gene: TRBJ2-1
clone size: .
D gene: TRBD2
CDR3 protein: CASSARPGLAGVGGYNEQFF
CDR3 DNA: TGTGCCAGCAGCGCCCGACCCGGACTAGCGGGGGTGGGGGGCTACAATGAGCAGTTCTTC

V gene: TRBV28
J gene: TRBJ2-5
clone size: .
D gene: .
CDR3 protein: CASSRLSVIDETQYF
CDR3 DNA: TGTGCCAGCAGTCGACTATCCGTTATAGACGAGACCCAGTACTTC

V gene: TRBV3-1/TRBV3-2
J gene: TRBJ2-7
clone size: .
D gene: .
CDR3 protein: CASSYSLGGGYYEQYF
CDR3 DNA: TGTGCCAGCAGCTACTCCCTAGGGGGAGGGTACTACGAGCAGTACTTC

V gene: TRBV10-3
J gene: TRBJ1-1
clone size: .
D gene: .
CDR3 protein: CATSGGMNTEAFF
CDR3 DNA: TGTGCCACTAGCGGGGGCATGAACACTGAAGCTTTCTTT

V gene: TRBV7-6
J gene: TRBJ1-1
clone size: .
D gene: .
CDR3 protein: CASSPEQGGGGGAFF
CDR3 DNA: TGTGCCAGCAGCCCAGAGCAGGGCGGGGGCGGTGGAGCTTTCTTT

V gene: TRBV9
J gene: TRBJ1-3
clone size: .
D gene: .
CDR3 protein: CASSAQGQYSGNTIYF
CDR3 DNA: TGTGCCAGCAGCGCCCAGGGCCAATACTCTGGAAACACCATATATTTT

V gene: TRBV13
J gene: TRBJ1-5
clone size: .
D gene: TRBD1
CDR3 protein: CASSLTIGTGANQPQHF
CDR3 DNA: TGTGCCAGCAGTCTTACCATCGGGACAGGGGCAAATCAGCCCCAGCATTTT

V gene: TRBV10-3
J gene: TRBJ1-5
clone size: .
D gene: .
CDR3 protein: CAISAGVNQPQHF
CDR3 DNA: TGTGCCATCAGTGCAGGGGTGAATCAGCCCCAGCATTTT

V gene: TRBV3-1/TRBV3-2
J gene: TRBJ1-1
clone size: .
D gene: .
CDR3 protein: CASSQAGTLNTEAFF
CDR3 DNA: TGTGCCAGCAGTCAGGCCGGGACACTGAACACTGAAGCTTTCTTT

V gene: TRBV5-4
J gene: TRBJ2-2
clone size: .
D gene: .
CDR3 protein: CASSLDRAAGELFF
CDR3 DNA: TGTGCCAGCAGCTTGGACAGGGCGGCCGGGGAGCTGTTTTTT

V gene: TRBV5-1
J gene: TRBJ2-3
clone size: .
D gene: .
CDR3 protein: CASSSELGADTQYF
CDR3 DNA: TGCGCCAGCAGCTCGGAATTAGGGGCAGATACGCAGTATTTT

V gene: TRBV7-2
J gene: TRBJ2-1
clone size: .
D gene: .
CDR3 protein: CASSLRGRTGSYNEQFF
CDR3 DNA: TGTGCCAGCAGCTTGCGGGGTAGGACAGGCTCCTACAATGAGCAGTTCTTC

V gene: TRBV7-8
J gene: TRBJ2-1
clone size: .
D gene: .
CDR3 protein: CASSLGGGPFDNEQFF
CDR3 DNA: TGTGCCAGCAGCTTAGGGGGGGGCCCTTTCGACAATGAGCAGTTCTTC

V gene: TRBV28
J gene: TRBJ2-7
clone size: .
D gene: .
CDR3 protein: CASSSSFGLLGYF
CDR3 DNA: TGTGCCAGCAGTTCCAGCTTTGGGCTTTTAGGGTACTTC

V gene: TRBV4-2
J gene: TRBJ2-3
clone size: .
D gene: .
CDR3 protein: CASSQDVALPTDTQYF
CDR3 DNA: TGTGCCAGCAGCCAAGATGTAGCCTTACCCACAGATACGCAGTATTTT

V gene: TRBV11-3
J gene: TRBJ2-1
clone size: .
D gene: .
CDR3 protein: CASSPSSYNEQFF
CDR3 DNA: TGTGCCAGCAGCCCCTCCTCCTACAATGAGCAGTTCTTC

V gene: TRBV24-1
J gene: TRBJ1-5
clone size: once
D gene: .
CDR3 protein: CATSDKGEYSNQPQHF
CDR3 DNA: TGTGCCACCAGTGACAAAGGAGAGTATAGCAATCAGCCCCAGCATTTT

V gene: TRBV28
J gene: TRBJ1-3
clone size: .
D gene: TRBD1
CDR3 protein: CASSRTGGGGNTIYF
CDR3 DNA: TGTGCCAGCAGCCGGACAGGGGGCGGCGGAAACACCATATATTTT

V gene: TRBV5-1
J gene: TRBJ2-1
clone size: .
D gene: TRBD2
CDR3 protein: CASGTSGFNEQFF
CDR3 DNA: TGCGCCAGCGGGACTAGCGGGTTTAATGAGCAGTTCTTC

V gene: TRBV10-3
J gene: TRBJ2-2
clone size: .
D gene: .
CDR3 protein: CAISFAGGYTGELFF
CDR3 DNA: TGTGCCATCAGTTTTGCGGGCGGATACACCGGGGAGCTGTTTTTT

V gene: TRBV5-4
J gene: TRBJ2-3
clone size: .
D gene: TRBD2
CDR3 protein: CASSLGAGVSTDTQYF
CDR3 DNA: TGTGCCAGCAGCTTGGGAGCGGGAGTCAGCACAGATACGCAGTATTTT

V gene: TRBV7-8
J gene: TRBJ1-1
clone size: .
D gene: .
CDR3 protein: CASSFREPETTEAFF
CDR3 DNA: TGTGCCAGCAGCTTCCGGGAGCCGGAAACTACTGAAGCTTTCTTT

V gene: TRBV11-3
J gene: TRBJ1-2
clone size: .
D gene: .
CDR3 protein: CASSLADSYGYTF
CDR3 DNA: TGTGCCAGCAGCTTAGCGGACAGCTATGGCTACACCTTC

V gene: TRBV5-1
J gene: TRBJ2-4
clone size: .
D gene: TRBD1
CDR3 protein: CASSWPAGRQGGKNIQYF
CDR3 DNA: TGCGCCAGCAGCTGGCCTGCAGGGAGACAGGGGGGCAAAAACATTCAGTACTTC

V gene: TRBV6-5
J gene: TRBJ2-5
clone size: .
D gene: .
CDR3 protein: CASSTTGVWKTQYF
CDR3 DNA: TGTGCCAGCAGTACGACCGGGGTTTGGAAGACCCAGTACTTC

V gene: TRBV6-1
J gene: TRBJ1-5
clone size: .
D gene: .
CDR3 protein: CASSENTGNQPQHF
CDR3 DNA: TGTGCCAGCAGTGAAAATACAGGTAACCAGCCCCAGCATTTT

V gene: TRBV9
J gene: TRBJ1-6
clone size: .
D gene: .
CDR3 protein: CASSGGNPNSPLHF
CDR3 DNA: TGTGCCAGCAGCGGAGGTAACCCTAATTCACCCCTCCACTTT

V gene: TRBV4-2
J gene: TRBJ1-6
clone size: once
D gene: .
CDR3 protein: CASSAGTLPPLHF
CDR3 DNA: TGTGCCAGCAGCGCCGGGACTCTTCCACCCCTCCACTTT

V gene: TRBV3-1/TRBV3-2
J gene: TRBJ2-1
clone size: .
D gene: .
CDR3 protein: CASKGMTAYNEQFF
CDR3 DNA: TGTGCCAGCAAAGGGATGACAGCGTACAATGAGCAGTTCTTC

V gene: TRBV5-1
J gene: TRBJ2-3
clone size: .
D gene: TRBD2
CDR3 protein: CASSLSGTSRTDTQYF
CDR3 DNA: TGCGCCAGCAGCTTGTCGGGGACTAGTAGGACAGATACGCAGTATTTT

V gene: TRBV10-3
J gene: TRBJ2-7
clone size: .
D gene: TRBD1
CDR3 protein: CAISESFDRGLSEQYF
CDR3 DNA: TGTGCCATCAGTGAGTCCTTCGACAGGGGGCTAAGCGAGCAGTACTTC

V gene: TRBV6-1
J gene: TRBJ1-3
clone size: few
D gene: .
CDR3 protein: CASSEWGGSGSGNTIYF
CDR3 DNA: TGTGCCAGCAGTGAATGGGGGGGATCAGGGTCTGGAAACACCATATATTTT

V gene: TRBV29-1
J gene: TRBJ1-5
clone size: .
D gene: .
CDR3 protein: CSVLGQSNQPQHF
CDR3 DNA: TGCAGCGTTCTCGGACAGAGCAATCAGCCCCAGCATTTT

V gene: TRBV3-1/TRBV3-2
J gene: TRBJ1-2
clone size: few
D gene: .
CDR3 protein: CASSQGGRVIGVNYGYTF
CDR3 DNA: TGTGCCAGCAGCCAAGGCGGACGGGTAATAGGGGTTAACTATGGCTACACCTTC

V gene: TRBV12-3/TRBV12-4
J gene: TRBJ1-1
clone size: .
D gene: .
CDR3 protein: CASSLGGAEAFF
CDR3 DNA: TGTGCCAGCAGTTTAGGGGGAGCTGAAGCTTTCTTT

V gene: TRBV7-3
J gene: TRBJ2-7
clone size: .
D gene: TRBD2
CDR3 protein: CASSLGSGSGYEQYF
CDR3 DNA: TGTGCCAGCAGCTTAGGGAGCGGGAGTGGGTACGAGCAGTACTTC

V gene: TRBV5-1
J gene: TRBJ2-1
clone size: .
D gene: TRBD2
CDR3 protein: CASSLPHLTSGNNEQFF
CDR3 DNA: TGCGCCAGCAGCTTACCCCATTTGACTAGCGGAAACAATGAGCAGTTCTTC

V gene: TRBV30
J gene: TRBJ2-7
clone size: .
D gene: TRBD2
CDR3 protein: CAWGGGALYEQYF
CDR3 DNA: TGTGCCTGGGGCGGGGGGGCATTATACGAGCAGTACTTC

V gene: TRBV6-2/TRBV6-3
J gene: TRBJ2-1
clone size: few
D gene: TRBD1
CDR3 protein: CASSHAGSTDRHYNEQFF
CDR3 DNA: TGTGCCAGCAGCCATGCCGGGTCGACGGACAGGCACTACAATGAGCAGTTCTTC

V gene: TRBV10-3
J gene: TRBJ2-1
clone size: .
D gene: TRBD1
CDR3 protein: CAIRGTGGGEQFF
CDR3 DNA: TGTGCCATCAGAGGGACAGGGGGAGGTGAGCAGTTCTTC

V gene: TRBV25-1
J gene: TRBJ1-1
clone size: once
D gene: TRBD1
CDR3 protein: CASSGIDRGTDTEAFF
CDR3 DNA: TGTGCCAGCAGTGGCATTGACAGGGGTACAGACACTGAAGCTTTCTTT

V gene: TRBV7-9
J gene: TRBJ1-5
clone size: once
D gene: TRBD1
CDR3 protein: CASSLGTGGGQPQHF
CDR3 DNA: TGTGCCAGCAGCTTAGGGACAGGGGGGGGTCAGCCCCAGCATTTT

V gene: TRBV13
J gene: TRBJ2-3
clone size: once
D gene: TRBD1
CDR3 protein: CASSSGQVRADTQYF
CDR3 DNA: TGTGCCAGCAGCTCCGGACAGGTGAGGGCAGATACGCAGTATTTT

V gene: TRBV7-9
J gene: TRBJ2-1
clone size: .
D gene: .
CDR3 protein: CASSPRTVTEQFF
CDR3 DNA: TGTGCCAGCAGCCCGCGGACTGTAACTGAGCAGTTCTTC

V gene: TRBV30
J gene: TRBJ1-5
clone size: .
D gene: .
CDR3 protein: CAWSLGGIQPQHF
CDR3 DNA: TGTGCCTGGAGTCTGGGGGGTATTCAGCCCCAGCATTTT

V gene: TRBV6-2/TRBV6-3
J gene: TRBJ2-7
clone size: .
D gene: TRBD2
CDR3 protein: CASSYPPGRADPYEQYF
CDR3 DNA: TGTGCCAGCAGTTACCCCCCCGGGAGGGCGGACCCCTACGAGCAGTACTTC

V gene: TRBV13
J gene: TRBJ2-3
clone size: .
D gene: TRBD2
CDR3 protein: CASSTKTSGRADTQYF
CDR3 DNA: TGTGCCAGCAGCACCAAGACTAGCGGGAGGGCAGATACGCAGTATTTT

V gene: TRBV6-2/TRBV6-3
J gene: TRBJ2-7
clone size: .
D gene: .
CDR3 protein: CASSFGRPSYEQYF
CDR3 DNA: TGTGCCAGCAGTTTTGGCCGCCCTTCCTACGAGCAGTACTTC

V gene: TRBV28
J gene: TRBJ2-7
clone size: .
D gene: .
CDR3 protein: CASSLRRRTASSYEQYF
CDR3 DNA: TGTGCCAGCAGTTTGAGAAGAAGGACAGCTAGCTCCTACGAGCAGTACTTC

V gene: TRBV29-1
J gene: TRBJ2-5
clone size: .
D gene: .
CDR3 protein: CSVVRGQWETQYF
CDR3 DNA: TGCAGCGTTGTTAGGGGTCAATGGGAGACCCAGTACTTC

V gene: TRBV4-3
J gene: TRBJ1-6
clone size: .
D gene: .
CDR3 protein: CASSQDPPGAGPSPLHF
CDR3 DNA: TGCGCCAGCAGCCAAGATCCCCCTGGGGCAGGGCCTTCACCCCTCCACTTT

V gene: TRBV18
J gene: TRBJ1-2
clone size: .
D gene: .
CDR3 protein: CASSPAQGYLYGYTF
CDR3 DNA: TGTGCCAGCTCACCCGCCCAGGGCTATCTCTATGGCTACACCTTC

V gene: TRBV6-6
J gene: TRBJ1-5
clone size: .
D gene: .
CDR3 protein: CASSHGAREGQPQHF
CDR3 DNA: TGTGCCAGCAGCCACGGGGCCAGGGAGGGTCAGCCCCAGCATTTT